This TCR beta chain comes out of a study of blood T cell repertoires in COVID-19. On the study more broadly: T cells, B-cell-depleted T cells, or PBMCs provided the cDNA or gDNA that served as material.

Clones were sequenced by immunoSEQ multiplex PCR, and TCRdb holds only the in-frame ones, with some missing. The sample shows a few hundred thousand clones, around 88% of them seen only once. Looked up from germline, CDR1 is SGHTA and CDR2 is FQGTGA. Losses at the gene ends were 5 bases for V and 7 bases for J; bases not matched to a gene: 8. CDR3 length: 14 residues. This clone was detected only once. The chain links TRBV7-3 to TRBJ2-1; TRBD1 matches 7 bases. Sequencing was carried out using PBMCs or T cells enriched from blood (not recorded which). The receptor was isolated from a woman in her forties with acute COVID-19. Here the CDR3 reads CASSPQGTANEQFF. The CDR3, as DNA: TGTGCCAGCAGCCCCCAAGGGACAGCAAATGAGCAGTTCTTC.